The present TCR beta chain was sequenced within a study of CD8+ T cells in alopecia areata. Study-wide context: Patients remained on tofacitinib for 6 to 18 months and then went 6 months without it.

With 4 bases clipped from V and 6 bases from J, the junction kept 5 bases outside the gene matches. Germline CDR1 reads SGHTA; CDR2 reads FQGTGA. The CDR3 extends over 16 amino acids. Sequencing relied on a cDNA template that was reverse transcribed from extracted RNA. Data came from immunoSEQ multiplex PCR; TCRdb stores just in-frame clones and leaves some out. The table has around 270,000 clones, 58% seen once. As for treatment: oral pan-JAK inhibitor, 5-10 mg twice daily. The clonotype originates from a human donor with alopecia areata. V and J are TRBV7-3 and TRBJ2-3, with 15 nucleotides matching TRBD2. The source was CD4+ T cells sorted from blood, collected at week 24, from a patient treated with tofacitinib. In DNA, the CDR3 is TGTGCCAGCAGCTCCGGACTAGCGGGGGGGCAGGATACGCAGTATTTT. Amino acid sequence: CASSSGLAGGQDTQYF.